The 18 T cell receptor beta chains below were found in one sample sequenced in a study of T cells in Graves' hyperthyroidism and ophthalmopathy. Amplification of TCR beta CDR3 regions used RNA as the template. HTBI primers were the set used in a first-round RT-PCR of the TCR CDR3. MiXCR, applied by TCRdb to the multiplex PCR reads, yields one record per CDR3 protein. Among 450,000 to 700,000 distinct CDR3 sequences listed, roughly 50% were seen once. The specimen sequenced was peripheral blood or thyroid tissue (not recorded which). These receptors all stem from a woman under 30 with Graves' hyperthyroidism.

This clonotype was counted only a few times. The chain joins TRBV2 to TRBJ1-6, with 7 bases fitting TRBD1. The V gene end was trimmed by 7 bases and the J gene end by 10 bases; junction bases not matched to a gene: 7. The CDR3 spans 13 residues. Germline assignment: CDR1 SNHLY and CDR2 FYNNEI. This chain's CDR3 is CASTRDSASPLHF. In nucleotides, the CDR3 is TGTGCCAGCACGAGGGACAGTGCCTCACCCCTCCACTTT.

Points on this clonotype: At one end the junction does not follow the germline gene, possibly because of a read error. J is TRBJ1-5 and V is TRBV2; D perhaps matches TRBD1 (6 bases). Germline V gene lookup returns CDR1 SNHLY and CDR2 FYNNEI. There are 15 residues in the CDR3. CDR3: CASREDKGEGQPQHF. For the CDR3, the DNA is TGTGCCAGCAGGGAAGATAAGGGGGAAGGTCAGCCCCAGCATTTT.

This clonotype was observed many times. The chain uses TRBV12-3 or TRBV12-4 and TRBJ1-5, with no clear D. The CDR3 runs 13 residues. V lost 10 bases and J lost 0, with 10 bases in between. The CDR3 spells CATSDDSNQPQHF. As DNA, the CDR3 is TGTGCCACATCGGACGATAGCAATCAGCCCCAGCATTTT.

This clonotype was counted at least ten times. A junction end diverges from the germline sequence, so it may reflect a read error. V is TRBV7-3 and J is TRBJ2-2; D not resolved. The CDR3 consists of 12 residues. CDR1 is SGHTA and CDR2 is FQGTGA in the germline V gene. In DNA, the CDR3 is TGTGCCAGCAGGTTAAACACCGGGGAGCTGTTTTTT. Its protein is CASRLNTGELFF.

V gene TRBV20-1 combines with J gene TRBJ1-2; the D gene is possibly TRBD1 (6 bases). Trimming removed 6 bases at V and 8 bases at J, with 25 bases between. The CDR3 contains 15 residues. The V gene's germline CDR1 is DFQATT and CDR2 SNEGSKA (reference sequence). The CDR3 region has the DNA TGCAGTGCCAGTAGTTCCGGTGGGACACCCCGGGGCTACACCTTC. This codes for CSASSSGGTPRGYTF.

This clonotype was seen at least ten times. This chain joins TRBV14 and TRBJ1-5; D ambiguous. Germline V lookup: CDR1 SGHDN, CDR2 FVKESK. The CDR3 contains 13 residues. Trimming shortened V by 0 bases and J by 2 bases, and 2 bases separated the two germline ends. CDR3 nucleotide sequence: TGTGCCAGCAGCCAAGACCGCAATCAGCCCCAGCATTTT. Protein sequence: CASSQDRNQPQHF.

This clonotype occurred many times. The CDR3 coding sequence is TGTGCCAGCAGTTTCGAGGGGGCCTATGGCTACACCTTC. Translated, it gives CASSFEGAYGYTF. The rearrangement joins TRBV7-3 to TRBJ1-2; TRBD1 matches 7 bases. There are 13 residues in the CDR3. CDR1 and CDR2 (germline): SGHTA, FQGTGA. With 6 bases clipped from V and 4 bases from J, the junction kept 5 bases outside the gene matches.

The rearrangement joins TRBV5-4 to TRBJ2-6; 7 nucleotides match TRBD2. CDR1 SGHNT and CDR2 YYREEE come from the germline V gene (reference sequence). CDR3 size: 14 residues. V lost 2 bases and J lost 5; bases outside the gene matches: 1. The CDR3 DNA reads TGTGCCAGCAGCTTCAGCGGGAGGGCCAACGTCCTGACTTTC. Translated, it gives CASSFSGRANVLTF.

This clonotype was picked up a small number of times. The rearrangement links TRBV29-1 to TRBJ1-2; no clear D gene. The CDR3 has 11 residues. Looked up from germline, CDR1 is SQVTM and CDR2 is ANQGSEA. V lost 4 bases and J 7 bases, leaving 10 bases between the germline ends. The CDR3 loop reads CSVVYGIGYTF. The CDR3 DNA follows: TGCAGCGTTGTTTACGGGATTGGCTACACCTTC.

In this sample, this clonotype turned up a few times. V is TRBV12-3 or TRBV12-4 and J is TRBJ2-2; D remains ambiguous. V dropped 3 bases and J dropped 3 bases, with 17 bases sitting between them. This CDR3 is built from 17 residues. The CDR3 reads CASSLGNGGVYTGELFF. CDR3 in DNA: TGTGCCAGCAGTTTGGGAAACGGTGGGGTATACACCGGGGAGCTGTTTTTT.

This clonotype showed up many times. A read error may produce the germline difference seen at one junction end. The rearrangement joins TRBV2 to TRBJ1-5, with 9 bases fitting TRBD1. The CDR3 has 14 residues. Germline V CDR1 and CDR2: SNHLY, FYNNEI. CDR3 region: CVSRDRERDQPQHF. CDR3 DNA sequence: TGTGTCAGCAGGGACAGGGAGCGGGATCAGCCCCAGCATTTT.

The chain recombines TRBV7-3 with TRBJ2-7; tentative D call: TRBD1 (6 bases). The CDR3 runs 14 residues. In germline, CDR1 is SGHTA, CDR2 FQGTGA. Trimming pared 6 bases from V and 7 bases from J, leaving 19 bases between. Written as DNA, the CDR3 is TGTGCCAGCAGAAGGGGGAGAGGTACCGGGGAGCAGTACTTC. Amino acids: CASRRGRGTGEQYF.

V is TRBV20-1 and J is TRBJ1-2; TRBD1 aligns across 7 bases. Unmatched junction bases numbered 14, after V lost 2 bases and J lost 8 bases. The CDR3 contains 15 residues. Germline V gene data show CDR1 as DFQATT and CDR2 as SNEGSKA (reference sequence). The CDR3 sequence: CSARRGQRNISGYTF. DNA of the CDR3: TGCAGTGCTAGACGGGGACAGAGGAACATATCAGGCTACACCTTC.

With respect to this clonotype: A much larger clone sits a single nucleotide away, making a read error possible. J is TRBJ2-7 and V is TRBV7-3; D gene uncertain. The V and J ends lost 4 bases and 7 bases respectively, with 17 bases between them. The CDR3 totals 14 residues. The germline CDR1 and CDR2 sequences are SGHTA and FQGTGA. This chain's CDR3 is CASSSAGYDNEQYF. The DNA for the CDR3 is TGTGCCAGCAGCTCGGCTGGCTATGACAATGAGCAGTACTTC.

This clonotype was recorded at least ten times. The chain uses TRBV6-1 and TRBJ1-1; D ambiguous. V was cut by 6 bases and J by 4 bases, with 12 bases left in between. Germline lookup yields CDR1 MNHNS and CDR2 SASEGT. The CDR3 consists of 13 residues. The CDR3 DNA is TGTGCCAGCAGAAGGACGGAGGTCACTGAAGCTTTCTTT. Translated, it gives CASRRTEVTEAFF.

This clonotype was seen at least ten times. This chain uses TRBV11-2 with TRBJ1-4, with 8 bases that match TRBD1. Looked up from germline, CDR1 is SGHAT and CDR2 is FQNNGV. Trimming took 3 bases from V and 0 from J; bases not matched to a gene: 6. The CDR3 has 17 residues. The CDR3: CASSFRDRLTTNEKLFF. The CDR3, as DNA: TGTGCCAGCAGCTTTCGGGACAGGTTAACAACTAATGAAAAACTGTTTTTT. Variable domain in full (rest from reference TRBV11-2 and TRBJ1-4): EAGVAQSPRYKIIEKRQSVAFWCNPISGHATLYWYQQILGQGPKLLIQFQNNGVVDDSQLPKDRFSAERLKGVDSTLKIQPAKLEDSAVYLCASSFRDRLTTNEKLFFGSGTQLSVL.

This clonotype was recorded many times. The V and J genes are TRBV2 and TRBJ1-1, with D uncertain. This CDR3 region has 11 residues. V was shortened by 9 bases and J by 4 bases, with 9 bases between the two germline ends. CDR1 is SNHLY and CDR2 is FYNNEI in the germline V gene. Here the CDR3 reads CARGWGTEAFF. The CDR3, as DNA: TGTGCCAGAGGGTGGGGCACTGAAGCTTTCTTT.

This clonotype was counted only a few times. This chain joins TRBV30 and TRBJ1-6; D is unresolved. The CDR3 has 15 residues. V was pared by 6 bases and J by 0 bases, with 12 bases between. CDR1 is GTSNPN and CDR2 is SVGIG in the germline V gene (reference sequence). The CDR3 sequence: CACTSASSYNSPLHF. In nucleotides, the CDR3 is TGTGCCTGTACATCAGCGAGCTCCTATAATTCACCCCTCCACTTT.